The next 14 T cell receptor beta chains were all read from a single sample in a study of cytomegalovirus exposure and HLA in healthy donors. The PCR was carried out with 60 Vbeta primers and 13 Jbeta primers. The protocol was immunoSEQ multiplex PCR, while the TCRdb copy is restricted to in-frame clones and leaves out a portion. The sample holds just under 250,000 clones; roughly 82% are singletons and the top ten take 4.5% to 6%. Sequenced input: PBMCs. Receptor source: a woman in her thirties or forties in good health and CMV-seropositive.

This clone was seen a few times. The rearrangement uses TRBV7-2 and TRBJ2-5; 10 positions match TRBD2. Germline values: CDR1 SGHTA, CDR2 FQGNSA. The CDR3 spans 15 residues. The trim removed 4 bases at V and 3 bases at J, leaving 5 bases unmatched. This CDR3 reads CASSSDLAGEETQYF. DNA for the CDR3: TGTGCCAGCAGCTCGGATCTAGCGGGGGAAGAGACCCAGTACTTC.

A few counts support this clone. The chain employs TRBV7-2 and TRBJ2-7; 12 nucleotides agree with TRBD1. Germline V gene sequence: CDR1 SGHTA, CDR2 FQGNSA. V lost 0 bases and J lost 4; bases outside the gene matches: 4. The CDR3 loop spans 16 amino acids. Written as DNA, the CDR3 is TGTGCCAGCAGCTTAGCGTGGGACAGGGGGCTTTACGAGCAGTACTTC. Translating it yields CASSLAWDRGLYEQYF.

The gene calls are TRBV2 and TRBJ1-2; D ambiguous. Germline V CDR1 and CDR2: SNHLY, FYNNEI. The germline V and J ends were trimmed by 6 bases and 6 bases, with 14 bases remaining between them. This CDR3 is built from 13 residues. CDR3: CASRLSGIDGYTF. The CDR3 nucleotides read TGTGCCAGCAGGCTCTCTGGTATAGATGGCTACACCTTC.

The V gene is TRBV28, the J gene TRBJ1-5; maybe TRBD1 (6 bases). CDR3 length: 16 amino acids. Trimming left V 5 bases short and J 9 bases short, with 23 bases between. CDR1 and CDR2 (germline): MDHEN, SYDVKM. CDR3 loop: CASSLLSQGGGRPQHF. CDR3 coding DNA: TGTGCCAGCAGTCTGCTCTCACAGGGAGGCGGGAGGCCCCAGCATTTT.

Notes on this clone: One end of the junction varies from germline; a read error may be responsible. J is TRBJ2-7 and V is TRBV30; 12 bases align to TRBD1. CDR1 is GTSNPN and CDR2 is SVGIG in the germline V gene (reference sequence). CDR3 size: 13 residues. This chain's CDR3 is CAWRGGQGAAPQF. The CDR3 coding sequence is TGTGCCTGGAGGGGGGGACAGGGGGCAGCTCCACAATTC.

The CDR3: CASSQEISRDTEAFF. The CDR3 bases are TGTGCCAGCAGCCAAGAGATCTCGAGGGACACTGAAGCTTTCTTT. The rearrangement links TRBV4-2 to TRBJ1-1; no definite D call. The length of the CDR3 is 15 residues. CDR1 and CDR2 from the germline V gene are LGHNA and YNFKEQ. The V end lost 0 bases, the J end lost 3 bases, and 11 bases lay between the germline ends.

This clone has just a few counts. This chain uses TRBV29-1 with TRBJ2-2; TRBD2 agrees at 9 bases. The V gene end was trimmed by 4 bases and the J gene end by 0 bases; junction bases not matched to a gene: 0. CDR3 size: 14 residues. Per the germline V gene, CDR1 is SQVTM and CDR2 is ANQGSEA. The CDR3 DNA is TGCAGCGTTGGACTAGCGGCGAACACCGGGGAGCTGTTTTTT. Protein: CSVGLAANTGELFF.

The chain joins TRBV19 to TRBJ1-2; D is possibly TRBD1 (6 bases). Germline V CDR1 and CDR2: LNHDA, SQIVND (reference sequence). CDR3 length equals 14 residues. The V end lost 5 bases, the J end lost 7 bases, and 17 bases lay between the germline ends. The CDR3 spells CASSARTAPCGYTF. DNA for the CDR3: TGTGCCAGTAGTGCACGGACAGCGCCCTGTGGCTACACCTTC.

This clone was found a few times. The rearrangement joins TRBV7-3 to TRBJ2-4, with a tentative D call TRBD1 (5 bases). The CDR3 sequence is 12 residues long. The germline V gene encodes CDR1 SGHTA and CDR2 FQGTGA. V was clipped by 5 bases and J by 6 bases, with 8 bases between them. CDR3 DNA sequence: TGTGCCAGCAGCCCCGACAGAAACATTCAGTACTTC. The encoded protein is CASSPDRNIQYF.

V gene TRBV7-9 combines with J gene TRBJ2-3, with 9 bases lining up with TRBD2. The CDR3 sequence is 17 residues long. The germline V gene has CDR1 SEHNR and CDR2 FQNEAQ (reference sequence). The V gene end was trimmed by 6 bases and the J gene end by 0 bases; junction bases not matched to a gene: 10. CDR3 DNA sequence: TGTGCCAGCAGGTCGTGGGAGCGGGGGGAAAGCACAGATACGCAGTATTTT. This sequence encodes CASRSWERGESTDTQYF.

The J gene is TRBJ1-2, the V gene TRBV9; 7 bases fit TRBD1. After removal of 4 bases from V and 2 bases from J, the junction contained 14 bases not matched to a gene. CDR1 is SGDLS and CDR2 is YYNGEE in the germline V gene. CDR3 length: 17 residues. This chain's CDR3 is CASSPGDRLPLNYGYTF. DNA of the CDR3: TGTGCCAGCAGCCCAGGGGACAGACTCCCCCTCAACTATGGCTACACCTTC. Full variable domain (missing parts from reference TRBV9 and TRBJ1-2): DSGVTQTPKHLITATGQRVTLRCSPRSGDLSVYWYQQSLDQGLQFLIQYYNGEERAKGNILERFSAQQFPDLHSELNLSSLELGDSALYFCASSPGDRLPLNYGYTFGSGTRLTVV.

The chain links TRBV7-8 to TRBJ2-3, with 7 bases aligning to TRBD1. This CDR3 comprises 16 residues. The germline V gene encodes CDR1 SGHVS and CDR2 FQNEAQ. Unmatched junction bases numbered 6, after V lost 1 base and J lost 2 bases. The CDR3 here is CASSLEGASFTDTQYF. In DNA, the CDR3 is TGTGCCAGCAGCTTAGAGGGGGCTTCCTTCACAGATACGCAGTATTTT.

CDR3 coding DNA: TGCGCCACGAGAAGAGGACTAGCGGGGGGCTTATACAATGAGCAGTTCTTC. Protein sequence: CATRRGLAGGLYNEQFF. The V and J genes are TRBV5-1 and TRBJ2-1; TRBD2 matches 14 bases. Germline V gene data show CDR1 as SGHRS and CDR2 as YFSETQ. Trimming cost V 9 bases and J 4 bases; bases outside gene matches: 12. This CDR3 has 17 amino acids. The whole variable domain, remainder taken from reference TRBV5-1 and TRBJ2-1, is KAGVTQTPRYLIKTRGQQVTLSCSPISGHRSVSWYQQTPGQGLQFLFEYFSETQRNKGNFPGRFSGRQFSNSRSEMNVSTLELGDSALYLCATRRGLAGGLYNEQFFGPGTRLTVL.

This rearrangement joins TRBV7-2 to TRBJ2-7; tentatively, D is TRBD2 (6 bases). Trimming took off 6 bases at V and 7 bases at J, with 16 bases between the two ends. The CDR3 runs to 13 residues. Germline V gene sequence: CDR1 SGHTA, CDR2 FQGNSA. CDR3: CASRLNGGWEQYF. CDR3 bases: TGTGCCAGCAGACTAAACGGGGGTTGGGAGCAGTACTTC.